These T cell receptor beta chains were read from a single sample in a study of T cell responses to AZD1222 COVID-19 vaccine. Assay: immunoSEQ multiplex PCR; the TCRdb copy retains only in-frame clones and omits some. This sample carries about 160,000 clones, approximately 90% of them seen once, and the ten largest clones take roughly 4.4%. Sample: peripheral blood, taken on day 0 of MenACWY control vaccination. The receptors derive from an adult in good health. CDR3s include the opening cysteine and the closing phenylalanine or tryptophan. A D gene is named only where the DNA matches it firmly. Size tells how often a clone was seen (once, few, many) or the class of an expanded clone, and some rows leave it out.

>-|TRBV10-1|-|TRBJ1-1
CASSESGGGEAFF
TGCGCCAGCAGTGAGTCTGGGGGAGGCGAAGCTTTCTTT
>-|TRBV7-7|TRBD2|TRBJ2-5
CASSLSTSGRAGETQYF
TGTGCCAGCAGCTTATCAACTAGCGGGAGAGCGGGGGAGACCCAGTACTTC
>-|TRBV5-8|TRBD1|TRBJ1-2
CASSLDRQGGYGYTF
TGTGCCAGCAGTTTGGACCGACAGGGGGGCTATGGCTACACCTTC
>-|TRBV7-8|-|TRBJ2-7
CASSLSGINEQYF
TGTGCCAGCAGCTTATCCGGGATCAACGAGCAGTACTTC
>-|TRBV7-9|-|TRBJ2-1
CASSLGGTGRVRDNEQFF
TGTGCCAGCAGCTTAGGGGGAACAGGGAGGGTCCGTGACAATGAGCAGTTCTTC
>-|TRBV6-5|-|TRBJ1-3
CASSLGGTPPRTIYF
TGTGCCAGCAGCCTAGGTGGGACACCTCCGCGCACCATATATTTT
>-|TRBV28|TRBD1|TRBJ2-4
CASSFPGQVNIQYF
TGTGCCAGCAGTTTTCCGGGACAGGTAAACATTCAGTACTTC
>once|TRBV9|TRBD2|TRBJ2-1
CASSALSGSPLGEQFF
TGTGCCAGCAGCGCCCTTAGCGGGAGCCCCTTGGGCGAGCAGTTCTTC
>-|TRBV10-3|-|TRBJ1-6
CAISQNNSPLHF
TGTGCCATCAGTCAGAATAATTCACCCCTCCACTTT
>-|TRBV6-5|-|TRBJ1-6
CASRSFSSYNSPLHF
TGTGCCAGCCGGAGTTTTAGCTCCTATAATTCACCCCTCCACTTT
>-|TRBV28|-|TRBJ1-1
CASSFVGRPEAFF
TGTGCCAGCAGTTTTGTAGGTCGGCCTGAAGCTTTCTTT
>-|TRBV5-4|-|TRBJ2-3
CASSSGRLDTQYF
TGTGCCAGCAGCTCCGGACGGTTAGATACGCAGTATTTT
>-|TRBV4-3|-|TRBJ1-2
CASSQDRDTRNYGYTF
TGCGCCAGCAGCCAAGATCGGGACACCCGAAACTATGGCTACACCTTC
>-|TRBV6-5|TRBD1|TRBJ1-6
CASTQRAGGSPLHF
TGTGCCAGCACTCAACGGGCAGGGGGATCACCCCTCCACTTT
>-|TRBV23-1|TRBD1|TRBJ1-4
CASSQDREEEKLFF
TGCGCCAGCAGTCAAGACAGGGAGGAGGAAAAACTGTTTTTT
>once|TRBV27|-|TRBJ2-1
CASSLQRHINEQFF
TGTGCCAGCAGTTTACAGAGACACATCAATGAGCAGTTCTTC
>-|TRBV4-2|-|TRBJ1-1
CASSQVDVNTEAFF
TGTGCCAGCAGCCAAGTGGATGTGAATACTGAAGCTTTCTTT
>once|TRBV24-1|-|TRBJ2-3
CATSDFGTGEDTQYF
TGTGCCACCAGTGATTTTGGTACGGGGGAAGATACGCAGTATTTT
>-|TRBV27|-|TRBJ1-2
CASSLLPKGGPGGYTF
TGTGCCAGCAGTTTGTTACCCAAAGGGGGTCCGGGGGGCTACACCTTC
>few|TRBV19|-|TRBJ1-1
CASSIRGGRTEAFF
TGTGCCAGTAGTATCAGGGGTGGAAGGACTGAAGCTTTCTTT
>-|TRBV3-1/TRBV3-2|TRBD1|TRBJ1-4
CASSQESGGAELFF
TGTGCCAGCAGCCAAGAATCAGGGGGCGCGGAACTGTTTTTT
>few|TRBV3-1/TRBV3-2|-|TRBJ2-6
CASSPAGSSGANVLTF
TGTGCCAGCAGCCCCGCAGGGTCCTCTGGGGCCAACGTCCTGACTTTC
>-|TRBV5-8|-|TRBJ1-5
CASTRDGNQPQHF
TGTGCCAGCACCCGGGACGGCAATCAGCCCCAGCATTTT
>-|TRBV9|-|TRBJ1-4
CASSPRGGDPATNEKLFF
TGTGCCAGCAGCCCTCGGGGAGGGGACCCTGCAACTAATGAAAAACTGTTTTTT
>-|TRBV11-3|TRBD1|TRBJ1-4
CASSLGNRGGEKLFF
TGTGCCAGCAGCTTAGGAAACAGGGGTGGTGAAAAACTGTTTTTT
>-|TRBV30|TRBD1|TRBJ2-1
CAWVGQPSYNEQFF
TGTGCCTGGGTGGGACAGCCCTCCTACAATGAGCAGTTCTTC
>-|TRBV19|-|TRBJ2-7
CATSALERESPEQYF
TGTGCCACCTCAGCCTTGGAGAGGGAATCACCCGAGCAGTACTTC
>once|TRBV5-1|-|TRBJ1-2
CASSLVRSGNYDYGYTF
TGCGCCAGCAGCTTGGTACGGTCAGGGAATTACGACTATGGCTACACCTTC
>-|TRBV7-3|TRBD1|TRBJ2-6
CASSRRTGSDGANVLTF
TGTGCCAGCAGCCGAAGGACAGGGTCGGACGGGGCCAACGTCCTGACTTTC
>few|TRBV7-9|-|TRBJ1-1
CASSLGQMNTEAFF
TGTGCCAGCAGCTTAGGACAGATGAACACTGAAGCTTTCTTT
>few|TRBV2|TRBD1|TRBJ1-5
CARGGGPGGPQHF
TGTGCCAGAGGCGGGGGGCCAGGGGGGCCCCAGCATTTT
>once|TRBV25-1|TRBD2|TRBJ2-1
CASSEFKRGYNEQFF
TGTGCCAGCAGTGAATTCAAGCGGGGGTACAATGAGCAGTTCTTC
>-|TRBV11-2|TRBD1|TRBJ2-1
CASSSKQGSGNNEQFF
TGTGCCAGCAGCTCCAAACAGGGGTCGGGGAACAATGAGCAGTTCTTC
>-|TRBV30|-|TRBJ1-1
CAWSAQTGLNTEAFF
TGTGCCTGGAGTGCGCAGACAGGTCTGAACACTGAAGCTTTCTTT
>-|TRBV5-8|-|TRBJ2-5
CASNQISREETQYF
TGTGCCAGCAATCAAATATCCCGAGAAGAGACCCAGTACTTC
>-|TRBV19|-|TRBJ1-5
CASSIGGRQPQHF
TGTGCCAGTAGTATAGGGGGCAGGCAGCCCCAGCATTTT
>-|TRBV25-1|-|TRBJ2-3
CASRDSTPGDTQYF
TGTGCCAGCAGGGACAGCACTCCGGGAGATACGCAGTATTTT
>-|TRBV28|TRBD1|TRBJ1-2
CASSPGGRPSGYTF
TGTGCCAGCAGCCCAGGGGGCCGACCTTCGGGCTACACCTTC
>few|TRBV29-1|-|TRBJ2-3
CSVGGISTDTQYF
TGCAGCGTGGGCGGGATTAGCACAGATACGCAGTATTTT